This T cell receptor beta chain was sequenced in a study of blood T cell repertoires in COVID-19 (TCRdb year 2020). For the wider study: Collaborator samples came from the United States, Italy and Spain and covered acute and convalescent phases of COVID-19. Nearly every sample came with metadata listing a de-identified subject ID, COVID-19 status, age in years and sex. The samples were drawn from the first 160 participants of the ongoing ImmuneRACE study and from 1,254 subjects provided by 6 global collaborators. Where available, HLA class I and class II types were obtained from metadata supplied by the sample provider rather than from assay-based typing. The repertoires were released in a freely available public database meant as a resource for research on the immune response to SARS-CoV-2. The prospective study material was composed of cDNA or gDNA derived from T cells, B-cell-depleted T cells, or PBMCs. Subjects who had been exposed to COVID-19, were actively infected with it, or had recovered from it provided the deeply sampled blood TCRbeta repertoires that made up the dataset.

The paper's findings and limits, for the study overall: The amount of clinical and demographic metadata varied by source and participant and was provided uncurated.

CDR1 and CDR2, looked up from the germline V gene (reference sequence), are LNHDA and SQIVND. Clipping removes 4 bases from V and 4 bases from J, with 11 as the unmatched junction base count. Its CDR3 holds 16 amino acids, cysteine through phenylalanine. Kept here is only the CDR3 DNA, which spans 48 bases and is read in frame from base 1. TCRbeta CDR3 regions were amplified from genomic DNA by means of the immunoSEQ Assay, a bias-controlled multiplex PCR. The source study handled its data this way. The number of nucleated cells in each sample was estimated by amplification of reference gene primers within the assay. Sequence reads were collapsed and filtered to measure the absolute abundance of every unique TCRbeta CDR3 rearrangement. Productive Simpson clonality was computed per sample as the square root of Simpson's diversity index over productive rearrangements. TCRdb obtained this table from immuneACCESS and retained in-frame rearrangements with V and J assigned. These tables miss some clones; where compared with another copy, unresolved V genes account for less than half of the shortfall, and the remainder is unexplained. V and J calls and clone size are copied from that table; D and trimming were computed from the DNA. The sample table records 150,000 to 200,000 clones; 80% to 95% of these occur just once. Of the sample, approximately 4.6% is held by the ten largest clones.

The collaborating institutions used their own protocols to collect whole blood in K2EDTA tubes. Collaborator samples were shipped for TCRbeta analysis as frozen whole blood, isolated PBMCs, or DNA extracted from either sample type. A word on this clone: Its antigen is currently not known. Base qualities were left out, and no much larger clone turns up one base away.

The chain was built from TRBV19 and TRBJ1-1, and 8 bases in between align with TRBD1. Sequencing input: peripheral blood. The receptor was isolated from a woman aged 45-65 years with acute or convalescent COVID-19. Read as DNA, the sequence is TGTGCCAGTAGTACCGAAGGACAGGGCGTCGGCACTGAAGCTTTCTTT. It translates as CASSTEGQGVGTEAFF.